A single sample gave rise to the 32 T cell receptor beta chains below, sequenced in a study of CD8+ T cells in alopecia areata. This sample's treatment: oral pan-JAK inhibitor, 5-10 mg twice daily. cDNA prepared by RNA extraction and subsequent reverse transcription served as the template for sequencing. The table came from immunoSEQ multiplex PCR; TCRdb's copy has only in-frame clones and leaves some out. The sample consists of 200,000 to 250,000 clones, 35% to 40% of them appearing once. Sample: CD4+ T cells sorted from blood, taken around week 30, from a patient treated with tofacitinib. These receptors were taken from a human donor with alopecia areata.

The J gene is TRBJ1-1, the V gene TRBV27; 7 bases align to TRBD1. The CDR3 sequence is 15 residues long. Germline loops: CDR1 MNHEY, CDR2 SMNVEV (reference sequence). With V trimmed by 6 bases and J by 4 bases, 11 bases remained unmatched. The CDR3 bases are TGTGCCAGCAGATCCCAGACCGCAGGGGGCACTGAAGCTTTCTTT. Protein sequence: CASRSQTAGGTEAFF.

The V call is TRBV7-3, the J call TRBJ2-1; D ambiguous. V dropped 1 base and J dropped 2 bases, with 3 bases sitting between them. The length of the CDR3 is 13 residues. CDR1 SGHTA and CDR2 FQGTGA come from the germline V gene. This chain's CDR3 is CASSLNAYNEQFF. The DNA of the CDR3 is TGTGCCAGCAGCTTAAATGCCTACAATGAGCAGTTCTTC.

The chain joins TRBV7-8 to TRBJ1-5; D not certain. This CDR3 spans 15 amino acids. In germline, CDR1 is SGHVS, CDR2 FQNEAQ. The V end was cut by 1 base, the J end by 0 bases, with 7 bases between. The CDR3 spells CASSLVGSSNQPQHF. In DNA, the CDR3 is TGTGCCAGCAGCTTAGTAGGCAGTAGCAATCAGCCCCAGCATTTT.

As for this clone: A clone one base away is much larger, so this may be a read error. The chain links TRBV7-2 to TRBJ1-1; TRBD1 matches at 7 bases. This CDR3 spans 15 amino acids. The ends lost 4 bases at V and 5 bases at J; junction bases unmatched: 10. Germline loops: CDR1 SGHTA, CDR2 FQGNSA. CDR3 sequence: CASSSLAGGQTEAFF. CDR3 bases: TGTGCCAGCAGCTCCTTAGCAGGGGGTCAGACTGAAGCTTTCTTT.

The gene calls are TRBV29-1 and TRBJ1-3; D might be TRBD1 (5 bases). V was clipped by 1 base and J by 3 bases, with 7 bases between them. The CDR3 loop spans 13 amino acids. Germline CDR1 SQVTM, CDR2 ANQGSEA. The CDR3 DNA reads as TGCAGCGTTGAAGGGACATTTGGAAACACCATATATTTT. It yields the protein CSVEGTFGNTIYF.

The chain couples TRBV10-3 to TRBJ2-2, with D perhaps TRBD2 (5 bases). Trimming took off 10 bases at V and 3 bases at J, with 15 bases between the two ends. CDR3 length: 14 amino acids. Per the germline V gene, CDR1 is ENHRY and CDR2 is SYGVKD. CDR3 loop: CATRLDSYTGELFF. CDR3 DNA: TGTGCCACCCGCCTGGACTCATACACCGGGGAGCTGTTTTTT.

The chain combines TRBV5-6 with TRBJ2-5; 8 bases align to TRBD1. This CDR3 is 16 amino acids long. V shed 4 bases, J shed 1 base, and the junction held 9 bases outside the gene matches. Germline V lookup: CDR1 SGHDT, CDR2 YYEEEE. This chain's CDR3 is CASSPRGHFTQETQYF. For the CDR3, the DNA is TGTGCCAGCAGCCCCAGGGGGCACTTTACCCAAGAGACCCAGTACTTC. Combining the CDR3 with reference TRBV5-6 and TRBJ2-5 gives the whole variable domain DAGVTQSPTHLIKTRGQQVTLRCSPKSGHDTVSWYQQALGQGPQFIFQYYEEEERQRGNFPDRFSGHQFPNYSSELNVNALLLGDSALYLCASSPRGHFTQETQYFGPGTRLLVL.

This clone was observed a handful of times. CDR3 in DNA: TGCAGCGCTCGGGGGGCGGGCAATCAGCCCCAGCATTTT. This gives the protein CSARGAGNQPQHF. The gene calls are TRBV29-1 and TRBJ1-5; D is possibly TRBD1 (6 bases). The CDR3 runs 13 residues. Deletions cut 7 bases from V and 2 bases from J, with 12 bases between. Germline values: CDR1 SQVTM, CDR2 ANQGSEA.

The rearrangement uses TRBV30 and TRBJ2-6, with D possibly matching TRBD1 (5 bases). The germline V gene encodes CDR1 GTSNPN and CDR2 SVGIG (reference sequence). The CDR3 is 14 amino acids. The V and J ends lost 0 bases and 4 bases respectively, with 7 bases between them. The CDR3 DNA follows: TGTGCCTGGAGTGTTGGACAAGGGGCCAACGTCCTGACTTTC. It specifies CAWSVGQGANVLTF.

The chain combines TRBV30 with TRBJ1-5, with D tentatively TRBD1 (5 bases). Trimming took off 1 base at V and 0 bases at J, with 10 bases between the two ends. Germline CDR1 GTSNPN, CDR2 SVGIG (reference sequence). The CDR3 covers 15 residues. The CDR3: CAWSAAGVSNQPQHF. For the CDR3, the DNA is TGTGCCTGGAGTGCCGCGGGGGTTAGCAATCAGCCCCAGCATTTT.

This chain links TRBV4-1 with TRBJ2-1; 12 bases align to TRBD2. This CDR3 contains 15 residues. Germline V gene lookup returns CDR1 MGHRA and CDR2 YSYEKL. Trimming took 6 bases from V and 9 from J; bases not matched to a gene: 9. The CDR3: CASRSTSGSDPEQFF. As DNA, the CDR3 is TGCGCCAGCAGGTCGACTAGCGGGAGTGATCCTGAGCAGTTCTTC.

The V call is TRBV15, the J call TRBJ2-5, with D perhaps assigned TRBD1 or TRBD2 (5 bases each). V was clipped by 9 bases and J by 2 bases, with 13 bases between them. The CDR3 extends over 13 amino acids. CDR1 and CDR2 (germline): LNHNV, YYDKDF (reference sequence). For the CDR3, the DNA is TGTGCCACTCAAAGAGGGGATCAAGAGACCCAGTACTTC. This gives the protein CATQRGDQETQYF.

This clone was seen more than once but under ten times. DNA for the CDR3: TGTGCCAGCAGCTCGCCTTTACGGACAGGGTCCACCGGGGAGCTGTTTTTT. Residues: CASSSPLRTGSTGELFF. The rearrangement links TRBV11-2 to TRBJ2-2; 8 nucleotides line up with TRBD1. There are 17 residues in the CDR3. V shed 4 bases and J 4 bases; nucleotides not matched to a gene: 11. In germline, CDR1 is SGHAT, CDR2 FQNNGV.

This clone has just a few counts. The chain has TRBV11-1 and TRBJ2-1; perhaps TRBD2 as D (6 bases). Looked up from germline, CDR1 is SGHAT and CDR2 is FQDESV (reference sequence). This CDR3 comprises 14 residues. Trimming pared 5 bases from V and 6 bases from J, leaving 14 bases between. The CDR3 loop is CASSPQTRRNEQFF. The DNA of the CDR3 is TGTGCCAGCAGCCCACAGACTAGACGCAATGAGCAGTTCTTC. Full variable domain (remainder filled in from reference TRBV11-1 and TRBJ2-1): EAEVAQSPRYKITEKSQAVAFWCDPISGHATLYWYRQILGQGPELLVQFQDESVVDDSQLPKDRFSAERLKGVDSTLKIQPAELGDSAMYLCASSPQTRRNEQFFGPGTRLTVL.

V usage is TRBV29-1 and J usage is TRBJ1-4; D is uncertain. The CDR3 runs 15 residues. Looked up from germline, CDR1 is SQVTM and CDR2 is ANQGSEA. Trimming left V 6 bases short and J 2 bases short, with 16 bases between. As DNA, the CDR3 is TGCAGCGTACGAGTCGGGCAGTCGACTAATGAAAAACTGTTTTTT. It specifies CSVRVGQSTNEKLFF.

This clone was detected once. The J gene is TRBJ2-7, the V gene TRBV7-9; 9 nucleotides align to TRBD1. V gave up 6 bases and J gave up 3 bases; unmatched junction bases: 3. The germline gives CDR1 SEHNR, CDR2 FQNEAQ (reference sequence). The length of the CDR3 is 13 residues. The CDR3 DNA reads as TGTGCCAGCAGTTTGGACAGGGGCTACGAGCAGTACTTC. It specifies CASSLDRGYEQYF.

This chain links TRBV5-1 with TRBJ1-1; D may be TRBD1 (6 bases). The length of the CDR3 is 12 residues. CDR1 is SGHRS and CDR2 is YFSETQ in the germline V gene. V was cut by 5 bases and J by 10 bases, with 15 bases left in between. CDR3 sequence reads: CASSRQEPGAFF. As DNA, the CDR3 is TGCGCCAGCAGTCGACAGGAGCCTGGAGCTTTCTTT.

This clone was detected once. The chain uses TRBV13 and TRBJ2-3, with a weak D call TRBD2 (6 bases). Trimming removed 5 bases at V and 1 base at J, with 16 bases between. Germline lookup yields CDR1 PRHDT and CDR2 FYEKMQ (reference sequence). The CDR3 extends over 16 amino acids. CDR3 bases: TGTGCCAGCAGCGGAGGGCCAGTCCAACGCACAGATACGCAGTATTTT. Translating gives CASSGGPVQRTDTQYF.

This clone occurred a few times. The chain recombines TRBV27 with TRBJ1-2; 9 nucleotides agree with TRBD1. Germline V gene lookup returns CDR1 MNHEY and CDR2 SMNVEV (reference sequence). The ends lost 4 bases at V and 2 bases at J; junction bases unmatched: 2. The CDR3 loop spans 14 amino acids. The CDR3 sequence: CASSWGTGNYGYTF. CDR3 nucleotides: TGTGCCAGCAGTTGGGGGACAGGGAACTATGGCTACACCTTC.

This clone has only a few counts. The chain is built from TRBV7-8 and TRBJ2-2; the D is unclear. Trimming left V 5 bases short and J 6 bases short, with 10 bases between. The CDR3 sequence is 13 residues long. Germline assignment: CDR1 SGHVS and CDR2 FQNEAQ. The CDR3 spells CASSIVGSGELFF. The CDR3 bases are TGTGCCAGCAGCATAGTAGGGTCCGGGGAGCTGTTTTTT. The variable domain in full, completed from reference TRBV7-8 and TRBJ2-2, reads GAGVSQSPRYKVAKRGQDVALRCDPISGHVSLFWYQQALGQGPEFLTYFQNEAQLDKSGLPSDRFFAERPEGSVSTLKIQRTQQEDSAVYLCASSIVGSGELFFGEGSRLTVL.

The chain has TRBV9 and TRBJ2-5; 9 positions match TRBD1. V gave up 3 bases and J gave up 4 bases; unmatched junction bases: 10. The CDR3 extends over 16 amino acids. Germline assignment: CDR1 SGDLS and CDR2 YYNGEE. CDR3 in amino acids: CASSAGVGQGTETQYF. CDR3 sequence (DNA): TGTGCCAGCAGCGCGGGGGTGGGACAGGGTACAGAGACCCAGTACTTC.

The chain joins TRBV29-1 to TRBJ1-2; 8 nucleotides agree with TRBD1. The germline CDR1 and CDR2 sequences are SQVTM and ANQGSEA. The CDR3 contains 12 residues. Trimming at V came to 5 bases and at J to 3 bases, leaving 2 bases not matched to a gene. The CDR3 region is CSVLTGDYGYTF. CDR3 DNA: TGCAGCGTTCTGACAGGGGACTATGGCTACACCTTC.

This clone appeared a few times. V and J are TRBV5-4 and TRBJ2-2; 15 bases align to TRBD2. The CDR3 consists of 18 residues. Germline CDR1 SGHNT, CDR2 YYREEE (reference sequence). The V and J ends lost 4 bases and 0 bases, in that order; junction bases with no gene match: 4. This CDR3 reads CASSAGLAGGTNTGELFF. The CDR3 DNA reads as TGTGCCAGCAGCGCGGGACTAGCGGGGGGCACGAACACCGGGGAGCTGTTTTTT.

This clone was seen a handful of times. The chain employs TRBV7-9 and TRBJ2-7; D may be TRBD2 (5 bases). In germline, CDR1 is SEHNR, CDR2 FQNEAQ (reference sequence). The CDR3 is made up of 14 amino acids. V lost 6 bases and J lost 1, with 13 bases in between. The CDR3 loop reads CASSQKGVSYEQYF. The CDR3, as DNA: TGTGCCAGCAGTCAGAAGGGAGTGTCCTACGAGCAGTACTTC.

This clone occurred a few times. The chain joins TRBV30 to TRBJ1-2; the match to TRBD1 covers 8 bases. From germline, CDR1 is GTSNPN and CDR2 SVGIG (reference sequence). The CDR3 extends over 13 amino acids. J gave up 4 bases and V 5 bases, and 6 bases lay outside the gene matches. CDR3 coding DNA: TGTGCCTGGGGGGACAGGAGCCCCTATGGCTACACCTTC. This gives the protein CAWGDRSPYGYTF.

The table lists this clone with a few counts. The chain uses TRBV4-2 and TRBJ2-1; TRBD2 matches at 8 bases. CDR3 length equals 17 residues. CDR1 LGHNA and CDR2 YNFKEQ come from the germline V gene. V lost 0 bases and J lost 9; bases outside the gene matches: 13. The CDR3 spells CASSQDSGTSARREQFF. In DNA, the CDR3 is TGTGCCAGCAGCCAAGACTCCGGGACTAGTGCGAGACGTGAGCAGTTCTTC.

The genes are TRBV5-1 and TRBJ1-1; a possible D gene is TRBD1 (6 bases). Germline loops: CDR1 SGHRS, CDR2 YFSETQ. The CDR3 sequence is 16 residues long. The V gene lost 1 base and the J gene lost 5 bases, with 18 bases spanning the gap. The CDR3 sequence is CASSLITGRARTEAFF. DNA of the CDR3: TGCGCCAGCAGCTTGATAACAGGGCGGGCGAGGACTGAAGCTTTCTTT.

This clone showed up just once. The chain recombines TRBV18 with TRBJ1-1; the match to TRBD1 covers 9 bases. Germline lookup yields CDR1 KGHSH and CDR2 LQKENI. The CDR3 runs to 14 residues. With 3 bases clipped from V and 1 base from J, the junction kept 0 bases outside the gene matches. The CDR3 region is CASSPGQGNTEAFF. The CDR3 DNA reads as TGTGCCAGCTCACCGGGACAGGGGAACACTGAAGCTTTCTTT.

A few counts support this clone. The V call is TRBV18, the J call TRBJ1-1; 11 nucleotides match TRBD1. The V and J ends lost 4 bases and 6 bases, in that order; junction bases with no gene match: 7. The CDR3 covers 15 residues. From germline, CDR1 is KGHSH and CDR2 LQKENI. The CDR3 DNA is TGTGCCAGCTCACGGGGGACAGGGGGAAAGTCTGAAGCTTTCTTT. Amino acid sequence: CASSRGTGGKSEAFF.

CDR3 sequence: CASSPGDFNTEAFF. The CDR3 nucleotides read TGTGCCAGCAGTCCCGGGGACTTTAACACTGAAGCTTTCTTT. The genes are TRBV6-5 and TRBJ1-1, with D perhaps matching TRBD1 (5 bases). CDR3 length: 14 amino acids. The germline gives CDR1 MNHEY, CDR2 SVGAGI. The V and J ends lost 5 bases and 2 bases respectively, with 12 bases between them.

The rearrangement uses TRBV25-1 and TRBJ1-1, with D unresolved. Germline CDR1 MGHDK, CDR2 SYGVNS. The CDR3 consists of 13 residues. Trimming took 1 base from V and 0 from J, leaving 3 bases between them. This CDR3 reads CASSELLNTEAFF. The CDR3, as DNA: TGTGCCAGCAGTGAATTACTGAACACTGAAGCTTTCTTT.

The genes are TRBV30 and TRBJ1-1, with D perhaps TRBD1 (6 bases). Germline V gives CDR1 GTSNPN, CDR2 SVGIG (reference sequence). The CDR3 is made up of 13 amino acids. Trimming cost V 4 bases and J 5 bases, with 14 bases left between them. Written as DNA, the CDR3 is TGTGCCTGGAACCGACGAGGGGGGACTGAAGCTTTCTTT. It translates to CAWNRRGGTEAFF.